The clone carrying this T cell receptor beta chain has just a few counts. Its antigen is unidentified. The sample belongs to a study of T cell repertoires in cytomegalovirus infection. About the research overall: Matching HLA type, along with CMV infection, was indicated by public TCR beta signatures.

MiXCR, applied by TCRdb to the reads, yields one record per CDR3 protein. The sample contains around 530,000 distinct CDR3 sequences, about a quarter of which appear only once. Notes on the study in general: There were HLA-C-restricted CMV-specific TCR beta clonotypes dominating the ex vivo response. Identification of carriers of CMV plus the relevant HLA was performed using cumulative public TCR beta family frequency.

The CDR3 has 15 amino acids. CDR1 is SGHTA, CDR2 FQGNSA, per germline. With V trimmed by 4 bases and J by 10 bases, 8 bases remained unmatched. What was sequenced was PBMCs. This sequence originates from a human donor in good health (CMV status not recorded). Some clones in this sample may be carry-over from other donors' samples. The chain recombines TRBV7-2 with TRBJ1-4; TRBD1 matches at 11 bases. The CDR3 is CASSSPDRGQGKLFF. For the CDR3, the DNA is TGTGCCAGCAGCTCCCCGGACAGGGGGCAGGGAAAACTGTTTTTT. The full variable domain, rest sourced from reference TRBV7-2 and TRBJ1-4, is GAGVSQSPSNKVTEKGKDVELRCDPISGHTALYWYRQSLGQGLEFLIYFQGNSAPDKSGLPSDRFSAERTGGSVSTLTIQRTQQEDSAVYLCASSSPDRGQGKLFFGSGTQLSVL.